This is a list of T cell receptor beta chains from one sample in a study of response to subunit inactivated influenza vaccine. In TCRdb, the RT-PCR reads were re-called with MiXCR into one record per CDR3 protein. Of just under 550,000 distinct CDR3 sequences in the sample, under 30% were seen once. Another study also made use of these data, one on T cells expressing NK-cell markers.

The material was CD4+ T cells sorted from PBMCs, obtained approximately 13 days after vaccination. The receptors come from a man aged 45-65 years who received an inactivated influenza vaccine. The CDR3 runs from the conserved cysteine through the conserved F or W. Fields, in order: clone size, J gene, V gene, D gene, CDR3 protein, CDR3 DNA. A D gene is named only where the DNA matches it firmly. Size values are once, few and many counts, or a class for expanded clones, and some rows have none.

>NA|TRBJ2-1|TRBV6-5|NA
CASSYSNQNNEQFF
TGTGCCAGCAGTTACTCGAATCAGAACAATGAGCAGTTCTTC
>NA|TRBJ1-1|TRBV7-6|NA
CASSLEGAEAFF
TGTGCCAGCAGCTTGGAAGGGGCTGAAGCTTTCTTT
>few|TRBJ2-1|TRBV19|TRBD2
CATKPSSGRRNEQFF
TGTGCCACCAAACCCTCCAGCGGGAGGAGGAATGAGCAGTTCTTC
>many|TRBJ2-1|TRBV9|NA
CASSAQDEQFF
TGTGCCAGCAGCGCTCAGGATGAGCAGTTCTTC
>NA|TRBJ1-5|TRBV7-2|TRBD1
CASSAGQSQPQHF
TGTGCCAGCAGCGCGGGACAGTCCCAGCCCCAGCATTTT
>NA|TRBJ1-6|TRBV15|TRBD1
CATSRGGQGARNSPLHF
TGTGCCACCAGCAGAGGTGGACAGGGGGCTCGGAATTCACCCCTCCACTTT
>NA|TRBJ1-6|TRBV7-6|TRBD1
CASSSDRGVVPLHF
TGTGCCAGCAGCTCGGACAGGGGAGTCGTACCCCTCCACTTT
>NA|TRBJ2-1|TRBV6-1|NA
CASGKDNPSSYNEQFF
TGTGCCAGCGGCAAGGACAACCCGAGCTCCTACAATGAGCAGTTCTTC
>few|TRBJ2-7|TRBV4-2|NA
CASSRGGPNYEQYF
TGTGCCAGCAGCCGGGGGGGGCCGAACTACGAGCAGTACTTC
>few|TRBJ1-5|TRBV7-6|TRBD1
CASSPGTGVYSNQPQHF
TGTGCCAGCAGCCCTGGGACAGGGGTATATAGCAATCAGCCCCAGCATTTT
>NA|TRBJ2-1|TRBV7-9|TRBD2
CASSLLAGNNNEQFF
TGTGCCAGCAGCTTATTAGCGGGGAACAACAATGAGCAGTTCTTC
>few|TRBJ2-7|TRBV10-3|TRBD1
CAISIGQGFYEQYF
TGTGCCATCAGTATAGGACAGGGTTTCTACGAGCAGTACTTC
>many|TRBJ2-7|TRBV7-9|NA
CASSRPSQTPSYEQYF
TGTGCCAGCAGCAGACCAAGTCAGACCCCCTCCTACGAGCAGTACTTC
>NA|TRBJ2-2|TRBV30|NA
CAWRYTSGESSGELFF
TGTGCCTGGAGGTATACCTCGGGGGAATCATCCGGGGAGCTGTTTTTT
>few|TRBJ2-1|TRBV12-3/TRBV12-4|NA
CASSLFPAESYNEQFF
TGTGCCAGCAGTTTATTCCCAGCGGAGTCCTACAATGAGCAGTTCTTC
>few|TRBJ1-2|TRBV5-1|NA
CASSLGSDNYGYTF
TGCGCCAGCAGCTTGGGCTCAGACAACTATGGCTACACCTTC
>few|TRBJ2-1|TRBV5-6|NA
CASSLKGGTSYNEQFF
TGTGCCAGCAGCTTGAAGGGCGGGACTTCCTACAATGAGCAGTTCTTC
>NA|TRBJ1-1|TRBV2|NA
CASNGPGGTTEAFF
TGTGCCAGCAATGGGCCGGGGGGCACTACTGAAGCTTTCTTT
>many|TRBJ1-1|TRBV25-1|TRBD1
CASRGQGNTEAFF
TGTGCCAGCAGAGGACAGGGAAACACTGAAGCTTTCTTT
>NA|TRBJ2-1|TRBV4-3|TRBD2
CASSQRALAEIHYNEQFF
TGCGCCAGCAGCCAAAGGGCACTAGCGGAGATCCACTACAATGAGCAGTTCTTC
>NA|TRBJ2-2|TRBV5-1|NA
CASSRDLPGELFF
TGCGCCAGCAGCCGGGACCTGCCCGGGGAGCTGTTTTTT
>NA|TRBJ2-1|TRBV5-4|TRBD2
CASSFGGGRAVYEQFF
TGTGCCAGCAGCTTTGGTGGCGGGAGGGCGGTCTATGAGCAGTTCTTC
>NA|TRBJ2-1|TRBV12-3/TRBV12-4|NA
CASSLRLTSYNEQFF
TGTGCCAGCAGTTTAAGGCTAACCTCCTACAATGAGCAGTTCTTC
>NA|TRBJ1-2|TRBV6-1|TRBD1
CASRTLRGQGNYGYTF
TGTGCCAGCAGGACTCTACGGGGACAGGGCAACTATGGCTACACCTTC
>NA|TRBJ1-1|TRBV29-1|NA
CSVKRQDANTEAFF
TGCAGCGTTAAGCGACAGGACGCGAACACTGAAGCTTTCTTT
>many|TRBJ2-7|TRBV20-1|NA
CSASPISRTPDF
TGCAGTGCTAGCCCCATCTCCCGGACCCCTGACTTC
>NA|TRBJ2-7|TRBV10-3|NA
CAITRDFNYEQYF
TGTGCCATCACCAGGGACTTCAATTACGAGCAGTACTTC
>few|TRBJ2-1|TRBV6-5|TRBD1
CASTSWRVRDREGSEQFF
TGTGCCAGCACTTCATGGAGGGTCCGGGACAGGGAGGGTAGTGAGCAGTTCTTC
>NA|TRBJ2-3|TRBV5-4|NA
CASSRETRQSTDTQYF
TGTGCCAGCAGCCGAGAGACTAGACAAAGCACAGATACGCAGTATTTT
>NA|TRBJ1-5|TRBV5-6|NA
CASQEGRRSNQPQHF
TGTGCCAGCCAGGAGGGCAGGCGAAGCAATCAGCCCCAGCATTTT
>NA|TRBJ1-2|TRBV3-1|NA
CASSPNRLRFYGYTF
TGTGCCAGCAGCCCTAATCGGCTGAGATTCTATGGCTACACCTTC
>few|TRBJ2-1|TRBV18|TRBD2
CASSPPLLLAGGYNEQFF
TGTGCCAGCTCACCGCCTTTACTTCTAGCGGGAGGTTACAATGAGCAGTTCTTC
>NA|TRBJ1-2|TRBV29-1|TRBD1
CSVDPGGRANYGYTF
TGCAGCGTTGACCCAGGGGGTCGGGCTAACTATGGCTACACCTTC
>few|TRBJ1-1|TRBV19|TRBD1
CASSEQGASSTEAFF
TGTGCCAGTAGTGAACAGGGGGCTAGCAGCACTGAAGCTTTCTTT
>NA|TRBJ1-5|TRBV6-2/TRBV6-3|NA
CASLAGARKINQPQHF
TGTGCCAGTCTAGCGGGGGCGAGAAAGATCAATCAGCCCCAGCATTTT
>NA|TRBJ2-7|TRBV6-5|NA
CASSYSDSYEQYF
TGTGCCAGCAGTTACAGTGACTCCTACGAGCAGTACTTC
>few|TRBJ2-3|TRBV10-3|NA
CAISEGLPDTQYF
TGTGCCATCAGTGAGGGACTGCCAGATACGCAGTATTTT
>NA|TRBJ1-5|TRBV18|NA
CASSPHSNQPQHF
TGTGCCAGCTCACCCCATAGCAATCAGCCCCAGCATTTT
>NA|TRBJ1-2|TRBV6-2/TRBV6-3|NA
CASSYSNTGYTF
TGTGCCAGCAGTTACTCGAATACGGGCTACACCTTC
>many|TRBJ2-2|TRBV11-2|NA
CASSLEGGDTGELFF
TGTGCCAGCAGCCTCGAGGGGGGCGATACCGGGGAGCTGTTTTTT
>few|TRBJ2-3|TRBV20-1|TRBD2
CSARDLGRADTQYF
TGCAGTGCTAGAGATTTAGGGAGGGCGGATACGCAGTATTTT